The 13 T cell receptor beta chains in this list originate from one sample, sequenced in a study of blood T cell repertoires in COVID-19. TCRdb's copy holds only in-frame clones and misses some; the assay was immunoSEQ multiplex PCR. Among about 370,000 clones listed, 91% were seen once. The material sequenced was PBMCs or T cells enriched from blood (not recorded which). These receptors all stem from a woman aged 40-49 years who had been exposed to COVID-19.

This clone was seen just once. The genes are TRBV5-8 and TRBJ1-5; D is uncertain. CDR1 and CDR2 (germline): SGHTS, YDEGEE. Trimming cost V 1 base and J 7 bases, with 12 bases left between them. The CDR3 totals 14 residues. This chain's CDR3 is CASSLRSGRQPQHF. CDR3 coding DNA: TGTGCCAGCAGCTTGCGTTCGGGTCGACAGCCCCAGCATTTT.

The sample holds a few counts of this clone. CDR3 sequence (DNA): TGCGCCAGCAGCTCAGTAGGGGACAGGACAGATACGCAGTATTTT. It encodes CASSSVGDRTDTQYF. This rearrangement joins TRBV5-1 to TRBJ2-3; 8 bases line up with TRBD1. This CDR3 region has 15 residues. V was clipped by 3 bases and J by 3 bases; unmatched bases: 6. Germline CDR1 is SGHRS and CDR2 is YFSETQ.

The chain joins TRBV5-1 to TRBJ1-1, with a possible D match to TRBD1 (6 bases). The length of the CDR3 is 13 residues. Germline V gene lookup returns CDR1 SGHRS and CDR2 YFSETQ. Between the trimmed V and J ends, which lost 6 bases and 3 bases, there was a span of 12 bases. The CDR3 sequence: CASKEGVDTEAFF. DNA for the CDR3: TGCGCCAGCAAAGAGGGGGTGGACACTGAAGCTTTCTTT.

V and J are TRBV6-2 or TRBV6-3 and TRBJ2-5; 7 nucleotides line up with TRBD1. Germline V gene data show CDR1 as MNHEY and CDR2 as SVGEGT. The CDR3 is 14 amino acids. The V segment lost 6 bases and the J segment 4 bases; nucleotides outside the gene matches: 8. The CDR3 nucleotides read TGTGCCAGCAGCGGACAGGTCCGGGGAGAGACCCAGTACTTC. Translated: CASSGQVRGETQYF.

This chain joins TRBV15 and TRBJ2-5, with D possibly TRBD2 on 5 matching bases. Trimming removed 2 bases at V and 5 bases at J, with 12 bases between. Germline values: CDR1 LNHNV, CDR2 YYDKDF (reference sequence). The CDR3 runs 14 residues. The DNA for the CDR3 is TGTGCCACCAGCAGATCGGGGTACGGGGAGACCCAGTACTTC. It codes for CATSRSGYGETQYF.

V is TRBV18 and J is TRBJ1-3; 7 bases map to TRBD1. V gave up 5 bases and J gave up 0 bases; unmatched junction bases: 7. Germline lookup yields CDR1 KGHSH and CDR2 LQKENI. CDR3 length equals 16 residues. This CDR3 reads CASSLRDSNSGNTIYF. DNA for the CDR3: TGTGCCAGCTCATTGCGGGACAGTAACTCTGGAAACACCATATATTTT.

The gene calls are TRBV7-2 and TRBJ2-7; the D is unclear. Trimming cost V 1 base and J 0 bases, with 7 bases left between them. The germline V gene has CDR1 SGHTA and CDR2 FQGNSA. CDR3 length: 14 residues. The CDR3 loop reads CASSLGVSSYEQYF. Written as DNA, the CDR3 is TGTGCCAGCAGCTTAGGTGTATCCTCCTACGAGCAGTACTTC.

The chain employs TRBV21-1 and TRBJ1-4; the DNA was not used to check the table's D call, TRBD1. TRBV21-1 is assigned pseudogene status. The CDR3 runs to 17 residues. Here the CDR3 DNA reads TGTGCCAGCAGCAGCCAAGCAGTGCAGGGGGTTAATGAAAAACTGTTTTTT. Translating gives CASSSQAVQGVNEKLFF.

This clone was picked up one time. The DNA for the CDR3 is TGTGCCAGCAGCCTAAAGTTCTTC. Translation gives CASSLKFF. This chain links TRBV7-6 with TRBJ2-1, with unresolved D. Deletions cut 5 bases from V and 14 bases from J, with 4 bases between. CDR3 size: 8 residues. Germline values: CDR1 SGHVS, CDR2 FNYEAQ.

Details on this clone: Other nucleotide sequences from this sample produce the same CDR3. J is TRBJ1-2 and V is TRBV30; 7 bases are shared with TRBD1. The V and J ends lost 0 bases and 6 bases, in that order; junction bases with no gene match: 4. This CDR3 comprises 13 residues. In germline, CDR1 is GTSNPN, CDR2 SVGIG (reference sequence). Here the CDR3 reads CAWSVRQGDGYTF. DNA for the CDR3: TGTGCCTGGAGTGTACGACAGGGAGATGGCTACACCTTC.

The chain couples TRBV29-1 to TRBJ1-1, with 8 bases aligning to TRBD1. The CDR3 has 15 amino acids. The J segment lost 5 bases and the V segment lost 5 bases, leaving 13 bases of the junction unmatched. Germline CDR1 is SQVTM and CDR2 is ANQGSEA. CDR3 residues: CSVLAYRGKGTEAFF. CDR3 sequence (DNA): TGCAGCGTTCTAGCATACAGGGGGAAAGGGACTGAAGCTTTCTTT.

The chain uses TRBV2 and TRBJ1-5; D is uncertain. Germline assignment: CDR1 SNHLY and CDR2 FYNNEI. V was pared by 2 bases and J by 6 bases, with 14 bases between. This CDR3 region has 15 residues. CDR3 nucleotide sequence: TGTGCCAGCAGTGAATGGGCCCCCCGGGGTCAGCCCCAGCATTTT. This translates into CASSEWAPRGQPQHF.

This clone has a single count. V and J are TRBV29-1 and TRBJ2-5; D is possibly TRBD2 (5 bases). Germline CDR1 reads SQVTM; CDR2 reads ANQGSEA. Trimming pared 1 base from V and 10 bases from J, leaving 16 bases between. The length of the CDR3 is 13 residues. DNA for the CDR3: TGCAGCGTTGAAGGGACGGCAAAGAGGGACCAGTACTTC. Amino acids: CSVEGTAKRDQYF. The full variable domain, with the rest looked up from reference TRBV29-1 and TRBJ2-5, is SAVISQKPSRDICQRGTSLTIQCQVDSQVTMMFWYRQQPGQSLTLIATANQGSEATYESGFVIDKFPISRPNLTFSTLTVSNMSPEDSSIYLCSVEGTAKRDQYFGPGTRLLVL.